Listed below are T cell receptor beta chains from one sample, sequenced in a study of T cells after yellow fever vaccination. TCRdb processed the 5' RACE reads anew with MiXCR; each CDR3 protein has one entry. The sample carries some 260,000 distinct CDR3 sequences, about 5.2% recorded once. The sample in question was CD4+ T cells sorted from PBMCs, obtained on the day of the yellow fever booster vaccination. These receptors were taken from a man between 18 and 35 years old who received the YFV17D yellow fever vaccine. The CDR3 runs from the conserved cysteine through the conserved F or W. The D gene is left open where the match is weak. Size is omitted from some rows. Given values are once, few, many or a class for expanded clones.

V gene: TRBV20-1
J gene: TRBJ2-1
D gene: .
clone size: few
CDR3 DNA: TGCAGTGCTAGACCCCAGTACAATGAGCAGTTCTTC
CDR3 protein: CSARPQYNEQFF

V gene: TRBV7-9
J gene: TRBJ1-5
D gene: .
clone size: few
CDR3 DNA: TGTGCCAGCAGCTTAGGGACAGATACATATAGCAATCAGCCCCAGCATTTT
CDR3 protein: CASSLGTDTYSNQPQHF

V gene: TRBV12-3/TRBV12-4
J gene: TRBJ1-5
D gene: .
clone size: few
CDR3 DNA: TGTGCCAGCACTTCCTGGCAGGGCAATCAGCCCCAGCATTTT
CDR3 protein: CASTSWQGNQPQHF

V gene: TRBV7-6
J gene: TRBJ2-1
D gene: .
clone size: many
CDR3 DNA: TGTGCCAGCAGCCGTACACAGGCGGGGGAGCAGTTCTTC
CDR3 protein: CASSRTQAGEQFF

V gene: TRBV10-3
J gene: TRBJ2-6
D gene: TRBD1
clone size: many
CDR3 DNA: TGTGCCATCAGTGAATCGGGACAGGGTTCTGGGGCCAACGTCCTGACTTTC
CDR3 protein: CAISESGQGSGANVLTF

V gene: TRBV4-1
J gene: TRBJ2-1
D gene: TRBD1
clone size: many
CDR3 DNA: TGCGCCAGCAGCCGCCCGGACAGGAGCCAGAATGAGCAGTTCTTC
CDR3 protein: CASSRPDRSQNEQFF

V gene: TRBV7-2
J gene: TRBJ1-1
D gene: .
clone size: many
CDR3 DNA: TGTGCCAGCACCCTACAGGGTAACACTGAAGCTTTCTTT
CDR3 protein: CASTLQGNTEAFF

V gene: TRBV18
J gene: TRBJ2-7
D gene: TRBD1
clone size: .
CDR3 DNA: TGTGCCAGCTCACCACGGCGGGGACAGGGGACCTCCTACGAGCAGTACTTC
CDR3 protein: CASSPRRGQGTSYEQYF

V gene: TRBV6-2/TRBV6-3
J gene: TRBJ2-3
D gene: .
clone size: few
CDR3 DNA: TGTGCCAGCAGTGACGGGCAGGGTTTTGGAGATACGCAGTATTTT
CDR3 protein: CASSDGQGFGDTQYF

V gene: TRBV5-1
J gene: TRBJ2-3
D gene: TRBD1
clone size: few
CDR3 DNA: TGCGCCAGCAGCTTTGGGACAGATATTTCGGCAGATACGCAGTATTTT
CDR3 protein: CASSFGTDISADTQYF

V gene: TRBV5-1
J gene: TRBJ2-5
D gene: TRBD2
clone size: .
CDR3 DNA: TGCGCCAGCAGCTTGGAGGCTAGCGGGGGACAAGAGACCCAGTACTTC
CDR3 protein: CASSLEASGGQETQYF

V gene: TRBV4-3
J gene: TRBJ2-7
D gene: TRBD2
clone size: many
CDR3 DNA: TGCGCCAGCAGCCAAGGGGGGGGCTCCTACGAGCAGTACTTC
CDR3 protein: CASSQGGGSYEQYF

V gene: TRBV15
J gene: TRBJ2-3
D gene: TRBD1
clone size: few
CDR3 DNA: TGTGCCACCAGCAGGGACGGACAGGGGACGGGCACAGATACGCAGTATTTT
CDR3 protein: CATSRDGQGTGTDTQYF

V gene: TRBV5-1
J gene: TRBJ1-2
D gene: TRBD1
clone size: few
CDR3 DNA: TGCGCCAGCAGCACACAGCTCGGGACAGTCAGCGGCTACACCTTC
CDR3 protein: CASSTQLGTVSGYTF

V gene: TRBV12-5
J gene: TRBJ1-2
D gene: TRBD1
clone size: few
CDR3 DNA: TGTGCTAGTGGTTTGGTACCTAATTGGACAGGCAATAACTATGGCTACACCTTC
CDR3 protein: CASGLVPNWTGNNYGYTF

V gene: TRBV12-3/TRBV12-4
J gene: TRBJ2-5
D gene: TRBD1
clone size: .
CDR3 DNA: TGTGCCAGCAGCCCCACGGGGGACAGGGAAGAGACCCAGTACTTC
CDR3 protein: CASSPTGDREETQYF

V gene: TRBV6-5
J gene: TRBJ2-1
D gene: TRBD2
clone size: many
CDR3 DNA: TGTGCCAGCAGTTACAGCGGGGGGTCCTACAATGAGCAGTTCTTC
CDR3 protein: CASSYSGGSYNEQFF

V gene: TRBV5-5
J gene: TRBJ2-3
D gene: TRBD2
clone size: many
CDR3 DNA: TGTGCCAGCAGCGTCCTAGCGGGGGAAAGCACAGATACGCAGTATTTT
CDR3 protein: CASSVLAGESTDTQYF

V gene: TRBV19
J gene: TRBJ2-7
D gene: .
clone size: few
CDR3 DNA: TGTGCCAGTAGTAAGGGACCGATCTACGAGCAGTACTTC
CDR3 protein: CASSKGPIYEQYF

V gene: TRBV7-2
J gene: TRBJ2-5
D gene: .
clone size: many
CDR3 DNA: TGTGCCAGCAGCTTCAGCCGTGAAGAGACCCAGTACTTC
CDR3 protein: CASSFSREETQYF

V gene: TRBV18
J gene: TRBJ1-1
D gene: TRBD1
clone size: few
CDR3 DNA: TGTGCCAGCTCCTTAAATACAGGGGGCGAGGGCGATGAAGCTTTCTTT
CDR3 protein: CASSLNTGGEGDEAFF

V gene: TRBV15
J gene: TRBJ1-6
D gene: .
clone size: .
CDR3 DNA: TGTGCCACCAGCAGATCTGGGGAGGGTCACTCACCCCTCCACTTT
CDR3 protein: CATSRSGEGHSPLHF

V gene: TRBV7-2
J gene: TRBJ2-1
D gene: .
clone size: many
CDR3 DNA: TGTGCCAGCAGCGTGAGAGTTTTCAGCTCCTACAATGAGCAGTTCTTC
CDR3 protein: CASSVRVFSSYNEQFF

V gene: TRBV12-3/TRBV12-4
J gene: TRBJ2-5
D gene: .
clone size: few
CDR3 DNA: TGTGCCAGCAGGATCAGCCCCCAAGAGACCCAGTACTTC
CDR3 protein: CASRISPQETQYF

V gene: TRBV5-6
J gene: TRBJ2-3
D gene: TRBD2
clone size: few
CDR3 DNA: TGTGCCAGCAGCTTGGTCCCTAGCGGGGACACAGATACGCAGTATTTT
CDR3 protein: CASSLVPSGDTDTQYF

V gene: TRBV4-1
J gene: TRBJ2-2
D gene: .
clone size: few
CDR3 DNA: TGCGCCAGCAGCCGGAGTAGAAACACCGGGGAGCTGTTTTTT
CDR3 protein: CASSRSRNTGELFF

V gene: TRBV6-5
J gene: TRBJ1-1
D gene: TRBD1
clone size: .
CDR3 DNA: TGTGCCAGCAGTTGGGGACAGGGGGCGGACACTGAAGCTTTCTTT
CDR3 protein: CASSWGQGADTEAFF

V gene: TRBV6-1
J gene: TRBJ1-4
D gene: .
clone size: few
CDR3 DNA: TGTGCCACCGGTGGGGTCCCGGTAACGGCGGATGAAAAACTGTTTTTT
CDR3 protein: CATGGVPVTADEKLFF

V gene: TRBV20-1
J gene: TRBJ2-1
D gene: TRBD1
clone size: .
CDR3 DNA: TGCAGTGCGGGGGGACAGGGGCATGAGCAGTTCTTC
CDR3 protein: CSAGGQGHEQFF

V gene: TRBV20-1
J gene: TRBJ2-1
D gene: .
clone size: .
CDR3 DNA: TGCAGTGCTAGCACTAGGGGGGGGAGCTCCTACAATGAGCAGTTCTTC
CDR3 protein: CSASTRGGSSYNEQFF

V gene: TRBV6-5
J gene: TRBJ2-3
D gene: TRBD1
clone size: many
CDR3 DNA: TGTGCCAGCAGTTACTCGAGGGGGACAGGGCCCACAGATACGCAGTATTTT
CDR3 protein: CASSYSRGTGPTDTQYF

V gene: TRBV7-2
J gene: TRBJ1-2
D gene: .
clone size: many
CDR3 DNA: TGTGCCAGCAGCTTATTGGCAGGGGTGTATGGCTACACCTTC
CDR3 protein: CASSLLAGVYGYTF

V gene: TRBV4-3
J gene: TRBJ2-1
D gene: .
clone size: few
CDR3 DNA: TGCGCCAGCAGCCCGGGGATCAAAAATGAGCAGTTCTTC
CDR3 protein: CASSPGIKNEQFF

V gene: TRBV12-3/TRBV12-4
J gene: TRBJ2-5
D gene: .
clone size: .
CDR3 DNA: TGTGCCAGCAACCTCAGTGGGGCCAGAAAGACCCAGTACTTC
CDR3 protein: CASNLSGARKTQYF

V gene: TRBV7-9
J gene: TRBJ2-7
D gene: .
clone size: .
CDR3 DNA: TGTGCCAGCAGTCCCCGTCCAGGGGACTCCTACGAGCAGTACTTC
CDR3 protein: CASSPRPGDSYEQYF

V gene: TRBV7-2
J gene: TRBJ2-3
D gene: TRBD2
clone size: .
CDR3 DNA: TGTGCCAGCAGCTTACAGCGGGGGGGCCGGACAGATACGCAGTATTTT
CDR3 protein: CASSLQRGGRTDTQYF

V gene: TRBV11-1
J gene: TRBJ2-2
D gene: TRBD1
clone size: .
CDR3 DNA: TGTGCCAGCAGGCAGGACAGGGACGCCGGGGAGCTGTTTTTT
CDR3 protein: CASRQDRDAGELFF

V gene: TRBV1
J gene: TRBJ1-6
D gene: .
clone size: few
CDR3 DNA: TGCACCAGCAGCCACACCTCGAACCACAGGGGGCGAAAGATCGGCTCCTATAATTCACCCCTCCACTTT
CDR3 protein: CTSSHTSNHRGRKIGSYNSPLHF

V gene: TRBV27
J gene: TRBJ1-1
D gene: .
clone size: few
CDR3 DNA: TGTGCCAGCAGTTCCCACGGGGGGATCGTGAACACTGAAGCTTTCTTT
CDR3 protein: CASSSHGGIVNTEAFF

V gene: TRBV19
J gene: TRBJ2-7
D gene: .
clone size: .
CDR3 DNA: TGTGCCAGTAGCCCGACAGTGGGGTCGGGGGAGCAGTACTTC
CDR3 protein: CASSPTVGSGEQYF

V gene: TRBV6-5
J gene: TRBJ2-3
D gene: TRBD2
clone size: .
CDR3 DNA: TGTGCCAGCAGTTTCTGGCTAGCGGGGCCCACAGATACGCAGTATTTT
CDR3 protein: CASSFWLAGPTDTQYF

V gene: TRBV7-9
J gene: TRBJ2-5
D gene: .
clone size: .
CDR3 DNA: TGTGCCAGCAGCTTCAGGGGTGTTCGGGAAGAGACCCAGTACTTC
CDR3 protein: CASSFRGVREETQYF

V gene: TRBV4-1
J gene: TRBJ1-4
D gene: .
clone size: .
CDR3 DNA: TGCGCCAGCAGACCAATGGTCGGAGTGGACAGCCCGAATGAAAAACTGTTTTTT
CDR3 protein: CASRPMVGVDSPNEKLFF

V gene: TRBV7-3
J gene: TRBJ2-2
D gene: .
clone size: few
CDR3 DNA: TGTGCCAGCAGCTTAACGACCCAAACCGGGGAGCTGTTTTTT
CDR3 protein: CASSLTTQTGELFF

V gene: TRBV7-6
J gene: TRBJ2-5
D gene: TRBD2
clone size: .
CDR3 DNA: TGTGCCAGCAGCTTACCAGGACTAGAGGAGACCCAGTACTTC
CDR3 protein: CASSLPGLEETQYF

V gene: TRBV6-5
J gene: TRBJ2-7
D gene: TRBD2
clone size: few
CDR3 DNA: TGTGCCAGCAGTTACGCCCCCAGCGGGGGGATCTACGAGCAGTACTTC
CDR3 protein: CASSYAPSGGIYEQYF

V gene: TRBV5-1
J gene: TRBJ1-2
D gene: TRBD1
clone size: .
CDR3 DNA: TGCGCCAGCAGCTCCGGGACAGGACTAAACTATGGCTACACCTTC
CDR3 protein: CASSSGTGLNYGYTF

V gene: TRBV12-5
J gene: TRBJ2-1
D gene: .
clone size: many
CDR3 DNA: TGTGCTAGTGGTTTGAGGGCCGAGCAGTTCTTC
CDR3 protein: CASGLRAEQFF

V gene: TRBV6-5
J gene: TRBJ1-3
D gene: .
clone size: few
CDR3 DNA: TGTGCCAGCAAAATAGTACGGGGCTCTGGAAACACCATATATTTT
CDR3 protein: CASKIVRGSGNTIYF

V gene: TRBV6-6
J gene: TRBJ2-7
D gene: TRBD1
clone size: few
CDR3 DNA: TGTGCCAGCAGTTACTCCCGGGACAGGGTCTCCTACGAGCAGTACTTC
CDR3 protein: CASSYSRDRVSYEQYF

V gene: TRBV7-9
J gene: TRBJ1-1
D gene: .
clone size: few
CDR3 DNA: TGTGCCAGCAGCTTAGGAACGGGCGGAGGAGAGAACACTGAAGCTTTCTTT
CDR3 protein: CASSLGTGGGENTEAFF